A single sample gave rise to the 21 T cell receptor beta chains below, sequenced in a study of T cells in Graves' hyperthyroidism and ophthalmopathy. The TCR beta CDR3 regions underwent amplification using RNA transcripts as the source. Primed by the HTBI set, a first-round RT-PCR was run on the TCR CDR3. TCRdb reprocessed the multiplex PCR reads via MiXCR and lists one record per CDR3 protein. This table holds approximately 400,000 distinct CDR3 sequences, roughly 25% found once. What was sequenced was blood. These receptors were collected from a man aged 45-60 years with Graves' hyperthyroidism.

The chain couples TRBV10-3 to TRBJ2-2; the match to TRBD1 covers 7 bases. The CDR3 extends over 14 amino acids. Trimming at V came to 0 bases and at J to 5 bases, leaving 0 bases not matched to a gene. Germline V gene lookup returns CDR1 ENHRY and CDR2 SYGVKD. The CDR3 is CAISESTGTGELFF. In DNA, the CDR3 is TGTGCCATCAGTGAGTCGACAGGGACCGGGGAGCTGTTTTTT.

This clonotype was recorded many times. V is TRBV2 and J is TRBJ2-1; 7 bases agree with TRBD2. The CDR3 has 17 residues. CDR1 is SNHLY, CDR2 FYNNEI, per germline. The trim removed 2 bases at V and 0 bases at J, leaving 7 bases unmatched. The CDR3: CASSESVGGGSYNEQFF. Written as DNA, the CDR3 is TGTGCCAGCAGTGAAAGTGTCGGCGGGGGCTCCTACAATGAGCAGTTCTTC.

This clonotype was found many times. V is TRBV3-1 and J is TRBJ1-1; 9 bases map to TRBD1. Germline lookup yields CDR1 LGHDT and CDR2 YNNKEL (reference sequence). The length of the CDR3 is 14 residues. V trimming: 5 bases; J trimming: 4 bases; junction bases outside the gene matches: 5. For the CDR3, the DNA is TGTGCCAGCAGCGCCCGGGACAGGGTCACTGAAGCTTTCTTT. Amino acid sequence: CASSARDRVTEAFF. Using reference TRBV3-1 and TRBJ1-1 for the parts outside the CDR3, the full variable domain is DTAVSQTPKYLVTQMGNDKSIKCEQNLGHDTMYWYKQDSKKFLKIMFSYNNKELIINETVPNRFSPKSPDKAHLNLHINSLELGDSAVYFCASSARDRVTEAFFGQGTRLTVV.

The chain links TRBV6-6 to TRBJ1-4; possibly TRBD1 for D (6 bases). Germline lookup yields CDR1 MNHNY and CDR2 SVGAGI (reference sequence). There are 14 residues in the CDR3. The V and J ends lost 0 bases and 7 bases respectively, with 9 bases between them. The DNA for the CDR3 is TGTGCCAGCAGTTACTCCCGGGGGCGTGAAAAACTGTTTTTT. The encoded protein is CASSYSRGREKLFF.

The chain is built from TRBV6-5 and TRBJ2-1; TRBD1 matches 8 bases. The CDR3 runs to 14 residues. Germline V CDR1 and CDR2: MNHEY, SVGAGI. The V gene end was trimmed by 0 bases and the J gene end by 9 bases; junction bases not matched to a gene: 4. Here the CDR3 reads CASSYSGRGREQFF. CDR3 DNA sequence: TGTGCCAGCAGTTACTCCGGCAGGGGGCGTGAGCAGTTCTTC.

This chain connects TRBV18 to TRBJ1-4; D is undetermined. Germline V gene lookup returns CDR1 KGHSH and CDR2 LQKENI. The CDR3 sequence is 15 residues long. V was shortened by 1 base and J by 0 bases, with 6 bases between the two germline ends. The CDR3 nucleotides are TGTGCCAGCTCACCACGCGGAGCAACTAATGAAAAACTGTTTTTT. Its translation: CASSPRGATNEKLFF. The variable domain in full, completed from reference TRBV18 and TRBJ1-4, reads NAGVMQNPRHLVRRRGQEARLRCSPMKGHSHVYWYRQLPEEGLKFMVYLQKENIIDESGMPKERFSAEFPKEGPSILRIQQVVRGDSAAYFCASSPRGATNEKLFFGSGTQLSVL.

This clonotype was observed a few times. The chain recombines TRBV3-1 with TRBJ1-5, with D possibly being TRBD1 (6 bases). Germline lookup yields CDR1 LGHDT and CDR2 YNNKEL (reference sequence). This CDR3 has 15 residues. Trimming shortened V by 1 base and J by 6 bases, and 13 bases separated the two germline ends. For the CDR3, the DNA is TGTGCCAGCAGCCAAGGGAGGGGGTCGGGTCAGCCCCAGCATTTT. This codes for CASSQGRGSGQPQHF.

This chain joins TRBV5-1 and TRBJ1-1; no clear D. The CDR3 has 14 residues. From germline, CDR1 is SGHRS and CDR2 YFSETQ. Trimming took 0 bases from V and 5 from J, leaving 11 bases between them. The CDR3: CASSLDPGRTEAFF. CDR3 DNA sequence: TGCGCCAGCAGCTTGGATCCAGGTAGGACTGAAGCTTTCTTT.

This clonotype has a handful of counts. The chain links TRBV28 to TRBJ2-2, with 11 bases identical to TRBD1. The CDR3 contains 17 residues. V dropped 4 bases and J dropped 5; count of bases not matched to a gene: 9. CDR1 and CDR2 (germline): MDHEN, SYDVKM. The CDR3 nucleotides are TGTGCCAGCAGTTACCCCACCGGGACAGGGGGGACCGGGGAGCTGTTTTTT. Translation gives CASSYPTGTGGTGELFF.

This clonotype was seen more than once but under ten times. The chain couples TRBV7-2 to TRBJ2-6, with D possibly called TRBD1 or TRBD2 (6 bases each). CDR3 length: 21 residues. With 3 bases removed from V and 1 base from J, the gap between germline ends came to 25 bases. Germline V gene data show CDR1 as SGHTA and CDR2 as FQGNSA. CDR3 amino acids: CASSFYAGPLEGESGANVLTF. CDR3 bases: TGTGCCAGCAGCTTTTATGCCGGACCTCTGGAGGGGGAGTCTGGGGCCAACGTCCTGACTTTC.

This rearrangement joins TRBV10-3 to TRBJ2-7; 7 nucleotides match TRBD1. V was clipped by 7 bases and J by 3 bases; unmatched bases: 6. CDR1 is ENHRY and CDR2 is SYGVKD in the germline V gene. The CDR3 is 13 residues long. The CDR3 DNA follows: TGTGCCATCATGTCGGGACAGAACTACGAGCAGTACTTC. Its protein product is CAIMSGQNYEQYF.

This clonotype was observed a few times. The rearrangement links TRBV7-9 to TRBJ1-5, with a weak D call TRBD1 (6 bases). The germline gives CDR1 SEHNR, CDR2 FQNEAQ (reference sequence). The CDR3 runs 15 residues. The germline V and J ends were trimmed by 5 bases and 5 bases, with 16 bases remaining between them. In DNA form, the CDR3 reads TGTGCCAGCAGCCTCACCGGGACAATCGATCAGCCCCAGCATTTT. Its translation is CASSLTGTIDQPQHF. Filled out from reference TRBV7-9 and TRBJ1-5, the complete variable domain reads DTGVSQNPRHKITKRGQNVTFRCDPISEHNRLYWYRQTLGQGPEFLTYFQNEAQLEKSRLLSDRFSAERPKGSFSTLEIQRTEQGDSAMYLCASSLTGTIDQPQHFGDGTRLSIL.

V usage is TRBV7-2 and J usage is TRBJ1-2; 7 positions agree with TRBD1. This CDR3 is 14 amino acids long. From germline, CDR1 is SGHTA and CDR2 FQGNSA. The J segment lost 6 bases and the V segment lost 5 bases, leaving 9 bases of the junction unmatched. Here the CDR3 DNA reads TGTGCCAGCAGCCCGACAGGGTTTGACGATGGCTACACCTTC. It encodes CASSPTGFDDGYTF.

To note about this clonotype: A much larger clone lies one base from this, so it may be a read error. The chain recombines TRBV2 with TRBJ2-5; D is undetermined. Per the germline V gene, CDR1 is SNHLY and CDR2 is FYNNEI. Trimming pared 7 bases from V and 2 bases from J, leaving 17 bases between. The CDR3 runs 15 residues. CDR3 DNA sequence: TGTGCCAGCACCCCCCGGAGTAGCCAACAAGAGACCCAGTACTTC. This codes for CASTPRSSQQETQYF.

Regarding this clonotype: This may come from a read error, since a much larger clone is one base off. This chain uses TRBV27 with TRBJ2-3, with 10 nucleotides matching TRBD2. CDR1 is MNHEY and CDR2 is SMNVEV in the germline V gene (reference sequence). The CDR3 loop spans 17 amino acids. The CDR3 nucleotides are TGTGCCAGCCATGGAGTTGGACTAGCGGTGAGCACAGATACGCGGTATTTT. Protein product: CASHGVGLAVSTDTRYF.

This CDR3 reads CASSPDGGEKLFF. The CDR3 DNA sequence: TGTGCCAGCAGCCCCGACGGAGGAGAAAAACTGTTTTTT. V gene TRBV28 combines with J gene TRBJ1-4; no clear D gene. Germline V CDR1 and CDR2: MDHEN, SYDVKM. The CDR3 spans 13 residues. V lost 6 bases and J 8 bases, leaving 13 bases between the germline ends. The full variable domain, completed using reference TRBV28 and TRBJ1-4, is DVKVTQSSRYLVKRTGEKVFLECVQDMDHENMFWYRQDPGLGLRLIYFSYDVKMKEKGDIPEGYSVSREKKERFSLILESASTNQTSMYLCASSPDGGEKLFFGSGTQLSVL.

CDR3 in DNA: TGCAGCGTTGGGAGCGGGGGCAATCAGCCCCAGCATTTT. Protein product: CSVGSGGNQPQHF. The chain uses TRBV29-1 and TRBJ1-5; D call uncertain. Germline V gene lookup returns CDR1 SQVTM and CDR2 ANQGSEA. This CDR3 spans 13 amino acids. Trimming took 4 bases from V and 2 from J, leaving 9 bases between them.

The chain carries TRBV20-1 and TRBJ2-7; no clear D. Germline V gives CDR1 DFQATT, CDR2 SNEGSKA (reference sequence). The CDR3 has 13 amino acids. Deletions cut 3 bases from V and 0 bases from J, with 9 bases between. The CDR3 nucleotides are TGCAGTGCTAGCGGCCGGAGCTCCTACGAGCAGTACTTC. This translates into CSASGRSSYEQYF.

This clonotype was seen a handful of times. The CDR3 is CSVGGRTGELFF. Here the CDR3 DNA reads TGCAGCGTAGGGGGGCGGACCGGGGAGCTGTTTTTT. The chain carries TRBV29-1 and TRBJ2-2, with D perhaps given as TRBD1 or TRBD2 (6 bases each). The CDR3 has 12 residues. CDR1 and CDR2 from the germline V gene are SQVTM and ANQGSEA. V was cut by 6 bases and J by 5 bases, with 10 bases left in between.

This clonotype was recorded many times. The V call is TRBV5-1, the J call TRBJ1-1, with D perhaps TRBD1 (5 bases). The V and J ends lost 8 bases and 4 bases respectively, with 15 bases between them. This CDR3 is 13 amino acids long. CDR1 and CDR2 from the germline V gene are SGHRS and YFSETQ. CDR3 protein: CASGTGRGTEAFF. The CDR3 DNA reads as TGCGCCAGTGGGACCGGAAGAGGCACTGAAGCTTTCTTT.

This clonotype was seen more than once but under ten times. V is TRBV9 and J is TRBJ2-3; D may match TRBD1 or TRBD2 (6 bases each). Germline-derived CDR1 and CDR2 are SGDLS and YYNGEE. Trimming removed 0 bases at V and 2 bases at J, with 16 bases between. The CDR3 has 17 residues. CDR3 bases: TGTGCCAGCAGCGTAGGAGAGGGGGGCGCCCCCACAGATACGCAGTATTTT. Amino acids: CASSVGEGGAPTDTQYF.